These 5 T cell receptor beta chains were sequenced from one sample in a study of early T cells in non-severe SARS-CoV-2 infection. TCRdb fed the 5' RACE reads into MiXCR, producing one record per CDR3 protein. The repertoire holds 60,000 to 70,000 distinct CDR3 sequences, 4.9% seen once, with 4.5% to 5.5% in the top ten. Sequencing was done on a sample of whole blood. These receptors were obtained from an adult who was a healthcare worker with PCR-confirmed SARS-CoV-2 infection or an uninfected control (not recorded which).

V usage is TRBV10-3 and J usage is TRBJ1-1, with D hard to call. The germline gives CDR1 ENHRY, CDR2 SYGVKD. This CDR3 contains 13 residues. Trimming took 3 bases from V and 3 from J, leaving 8 bases between them. CDR3 in DNA: TGTGCCATCAGTGACGGGAGAGACACTGAAGCTTTCTTT. Translated: CAISDGRDTEAFF.

This clonotype was picked up many times. The chain couples TRBV29-1 to TRBJ2-1; 9 bases agree with TRBD1. This CDR3 is built from 14 residues. Per the germline V gene, CDR1 is SQVTM and CDR2 is ANQGSEA. V was clipped by 8 bases and J by 0 bases; unmatched bases: 5. The CDR3 region is CSSGTGSSYNEQFF. CDR3 DNA sequence: TGCAGCAGCGGGACAGGGAGCTCCTACAATGAGCAGTTCTTC.

This clonotype has a count of ten or more. The V call is TRBV6-2 or TRBV6-3, the J call TRBJ2-7, with 7 bases lining up with TRBD2. With V trimmed by 6 bases and J by 3 bases, 5 bases remained unmatched. The CDR3 has 13 residues. Germline CDR1 and CDR2: MNHEY and SVGEGT. Here the CDR3 reads CASSPGTIYEQYF. CDR3 sequence (DNA): TGTGCCAGCAGCCCGGGGACTATCTACGAGCAGTACTTC.

This clonotype has a count of ten or more. The chain couples TRBV11-2 to TRBJ2-4; no clear D. The V gene's germline CDR1 is SGHAT and CDR2 FQNNGV. The CDR3 extends over 12 amino acids. The V end was cut by 5 bases, the J end by 5 bases, with 7 bases between. The CDR3 DNA is TGTGCCAGCAGCGTCGAGCAAAACATTCAGTACTTC. This gives the protein CASSVEQNIQYF.

This clonotype was counted only a few times. V usage is TRBV21-1 and J usage is TRBJ2-2; the table assigns TRBD1, which was not confirmed against the DNA. TRBV21-1 is a listed pseudogene. The CDR3 contains 17 residues. The DNA for the CDR3 is TGTGTCAGCAGCAGACGGGACAGGGGGCATTACACCGGGGAGCTGTTTTTT. Amino acids: CVSSRRDRGHYTGELFF.